A selection of T cell receptor beta chains follows, all from one sample in a study of T cells in Graves' hyperthyroidism and ophthalmopathy. A single record per CDR3 protein comes from TCRdb applying MiXCR to the multiplex PCR reads. The sample shows approximately 380,000 distinct CDR3 sequences, about 14% of them seen only once. The specimen was blood. These TCRs come from a man aged 45-60 years with Graves' ophthalmopathy. Each CDR3 is given with its conserved first and last residue. Fields, in order: D gene, J gene, clone size, V gene, CDR3 DNA, CDR3 protein. A D gene is named only where the DNA matches it firmly. Clone sizes are given selectively: once, few, many, or a class where the clone is expanded.

d_call: .
j_call: TRBJ1-2
clone_size: .
v_call: TRBV29-1
cdr3_nt: TGCAGCGCGGCTCGGACTTATGGCTACACCTTC
cdr3_aa: CSAARTYGYTF

d_call: .
j_call: TRBJ1-1
clone_size: many
v_call: TRBV7-9
cdr3_nt: TGTGCCAGCAGCCAACAGAACACTGAAGCTTTCTTT
cdr3_aa: CASSQQNTEAFF

d_call: .
j_call: TRBJ2-4
clone_size: .
v_call: TRBV28
cdr3_nt: TGTGCCAGCAGTCCCCCACGGACCCGAGCCAAAAACATTCAGTACTTC
cdr3_aa: CASSPPRTRAKNIQYF

d_call: .
j_call: TRBJ1-3
clone_size: .
v_call: TRBV28
cdr3_nt: TGTGCCAGCAGTTTGGGGGCTGCCTCTGGAAACACCATATATTTT
cdr3_aa: CASSLGAASGNTIYF

d_call: .
j_call: TRBJ2-7
clone_size: many
v_call: TRBV11-2
cdr3_nt: TGTGCCAGCAGCTTAGTCTACTACGAGCAGTACTTC
cdr3_aa: CASSLVYYEQYF

d_call: .
j_call: TRBJ1-2
clone_size: few
v_call: TRBV19
cdr3_nt: TGTGCCAGTACTAATCGGGGGGGGTACACCACCTATGGCTACACCTTC
cdr3_aa: CASTNRGGYTTYGYTF

d_call: .
j_call: TRBJ1-2
clone_size: few
v_call: TRBV6-9
cdr3_nt: TGTGCCAGCAGTTTTCTGAAAGGCCGCTATGGCTACACCTTC
cdr3_aa: CASSFLKGRYGYTF

d_call: TRBD2
j_call: TRBJ2-4
clone_size: many
v_call: TRBV2
cdr3_nt: TGTGCCAGCCTTCCGGGAGGGGTGGGAAACATTCAGTACTTC
cdr3_aa: CASLPGGVGNIQYF

d_call: .
j_call: TRBJ2-7
clone_size: .
v_call: TRBV19
cdr3_nt: TGTGCCAGTAGAGAATCTGGGGTATCCTACGAGCAGTACTTC
cdr3_aa: CASRESGVSYEQYF

d_call: .
j_call: TRBJ1-6
clone_size: .
v_call: TRBV7-9
cdr3_nt: TGTGCCAGCAGCCCCCCGAGTGAGGGTGAAACCCTCCACTTT
cdr3_aa: CASSPPSEGETLHF

d_call: .
j_call: TRBJ2-3
clone_size: many
v_call: TRBV28
cdr3_nt: TGTGCCAGCACCCCATCGGGGGTAAGCACAGATACGCAGTATTTT
cdr3_aa: CASTPSGVSTDTQYF

d_call: .
j_call: TRBJ1-6
clone_size: many
v_call: TRBV18
cdr3_nt: TGTGCCAGCGTGGGAGGATCCTATAATTCACCCCTCCACTTT
cdr3_aa: CASVGGSYNSPLHF

d_call: .
j_call: TRBJ2-7
clone_size: many
v_call: TRBV5-1
cdr3_nt: TGCGCCAGCAGCTTCCAGGTCGGGCTCGAGCAGTACTTC
cdr3_aa: CASSFQVGLEQYF

d_call: TRBD2
j_call: TRBJ2-5
clone_size: many
v_call: TRBV9
cdr3_nt: TGTGCCAGCAGCGCACCCCTCCTTCTGGCGGGAGAAACAGAGACCCAGTACTTC
cdr3_aa: CASSAPLLLAGETETQYF

d_call: TRBD2
j_call: TRBJ2-2
clone_size: .
v_call: TRBV2
cdr3_nt: TGTGCCAGCGGTCTAGCGGGAGGTTTAACCGGGGAGCTGTTTTTT
cdr3_aa: CASGLAGGLTGELFF

d_call: .
j_call: TRBJ2-5
clone_size: few
v_call: TRBV19
cdr3_nt: TGTGCCAGTACCGAAGGGGGAGAGACCCAGTACTTC
cdr3_aa: CASTEGGETQYF

d_call: .
j_call: TRBJ1-1
clone_size: few
v_call: TRBV5-1
cdr3_nt: TGCGCCAGCAGCTTGGCCGGGGGGATGAACACTGAAGCTTTCTTT
cdr3_aa: CASSLAGGMNTEAFF

d_call: TRBD1
j_call: TRBJ2-7
clone_size: many
v_call: TRBV11-3
cdr3_nt: TGTGCCAGCAGCTTACCGGGGACAGGGAGGTACGAGCAGTACTTC
cdr3_aa: CASSLPGTGRYEQYF

d_call: .
j_call: TRBJ2-5
clone_size: .
v_call: TRBV19
cdr3_nt: TGTGCCAGTAGCCTTGGGGGCCAAGGGACCCAGTACTTC
cdr3_aa: CASSLGGQGTQYF

d_call: TRBD2
j_call: TRBJ2-1
clone_size: many
v_call: TRBV20-1
cdr3_nt: TGCAGTGCTGAGCCGGGACTAGCCTACAATGAGCAGTTCTTC
cdr3_aa: CSAEPGLAYNEQFF

d_call: TRBD1
j_call: TRBJ1-2
clone_size: .
v_call: TRBV5-6
cdr3_nt: TGTGCCAGCAGCAAGACAGGGGCCGAGACATCTGGCTACACCTTC
cdr3_aa: CASSKTGAETSGYTF

d_call: .
j_call: TRBJ2-1
clone_size: many
v_call: TRBV3-1
cdr3_nt: TGTGCCAGCAGCCAACCTGTGGGAGTCGGGGAGCAGTTCTTC
cdr3_aa: CASSQPVGVGEQFF

d_call: .
j_call: TRBJ1-2
clone_size: many
v_call: TRBV2
cdr3_nt: TGTGCCAGCAGTGACAGTCGGACCGTAGGCTATGGCTACACCTTC
cdr3_aa: CASSDSRTVGYGYTF

d_call: TRBD1
j_call: TRBJ2-7
clone_size: .
v_call: TRBV19
cdr3_nt: TGTGCCAGTAGATCGGTTGGACAGGGGGCGGACGAGCAGTACTTC
cdr3_aa: CASRSVGQGADEQYF

d_call: .
j_call: TRBJ1-1
clone_size: .
v_call: TRBV11-3
cdr3_nt: TGTGCCAGCAGCTTAGATCTTATGGGGATTGGCACTGAAGCTTTCTTT
cdr3_aa: CASSLDLMGIGTEAFF

d_call: .
j_call: TRBJ2-7
clone_size: many
v_call: TRBV6-5
cdr3_nt: TGTGCCAGCAGTTATGTGGGGGGTTACGAGCAGTACTTC
cdr3_aa: CASSYVGGYEQYF

d_call: TRBD1
j_call: TRBJ1-5
clone_size: few
v_call: TRBV7-6
cdr3_nt: TGTGCCAGCAGCGACGGACAGGGCAATCAGCCCCAGCATTTT
cdr3_aa: CASSDGQGNQPQHF

d_call: .
j_call: TRBJ2-3
clone_size: many
v_call: TRBV12-3/TRBV12-4
cdr3_nt: TGTGCCAGCAGTTTATGGGGTAGCAACACAGATACGCAGTATTTT
cdr3_aa: CASSLWGSNTDTQYF

d_call: TRBD1
j_call: TRBJ2-7
clone_size: many
v_call: TRBV2
cdr3_nt: TGTGCCACCTCGGGACAGGGGGACTACGAGCAGTACTTC
cdr3_aa: CATSGQGDYEQYF

d_call: TRBD2
j_call: TRBJ2-7
clone_size: few
v_call: TRBV9
cdr3_nt: TGTGCCAGCAGCGTAGAAGCGGGAGGGCCCTACGAGCAGTACTTC
cdr3_aa: CASSVEAGGPYEQYF

d_call: .
j_call: TRBJ2-7
clone_size: many
v_call: TRBV2
cdr3_nt: TGTGCCAGCAACTCTCACCCGTACGAGCAGTACTTC
cdr3_aa: CASNSHPYEQYF

d_call: .
j_call: TRBJ2-7
clone_size: many
v_call: TRBV3-1
cdr3_nt: TGTGCCAGCAGCCAAGGGGCAACGCCCTGGGAGCAGTACTTC
cdr3_aa: CASSQGATPWEQYF

d_call: TRBD2
j_call: TRBJ2-3
clone_size: many
v_call: TRBV10-3
cdr3_nt: TGTGCCATCAGGGGGACTAGCGGGAGGTCTATGGATACGCAGTATTTT
cdr3_aa: CAIRGTSGRSMDTQYF

d_call: TRBD2
j_call: TRBJ2-2
clone_size: .
v_call: TRBV20-1
cdr3_nt: TGCAGTGCTAGAGCGCCTCTAGCGGGAGGGAACACCGGGGAGCTGTTTTTT
cdr3_aa: CSARAPLAGGNTGELFF

d_call: .
j_call: TRBJ2-7
clone_size: many
v_call: TRBV20-1
cdr3_nt: TGCAGTGCTTTGGTGGGGTTCTCCTACGAGCAGTACTTC
cdr3_aa: CSALVGFSYEQYF

d_call: .
j_call: TRBJ2-2
clone_size: .
v_call: TRBV11-3
cdr3_nt: TGTGCCAGCAGCACGAGTTCCCTTGGGGTCGGGGAGCTGTTTTTT
cdr3_aa: CASSTSSLGVGELFF

d_call: .
j_call: TRBJ2-1
clone_size: .
v_call: TRBV6-1
cdr3_nt: TGTGCCAGCACCGAGAGGGTCTATGAGCAGTTCTTC
cdr3_aa: CASTERVYEQFF

d_call: .
j_call: TRBJ1-4
clone_size: many
v_call: TRBV6-1
cdr3_nt: TGTGCCAGCACCATCTTGGGGCTAGCTAATGAAAAACTGTTTTTT
cdr3_aa: CASTILGLANEKLFF

d_call: .
j_call: TRBJ2-2
clone_size: .
v_call: TRBV9
cdr3_nt: TGTGCCAGCAGCGTAGACCCCAACAAGTCCGGGGAGCTGTTTTTT
cdr3_aa: CASSVDPNKSGELFF

d_call: .
j_call: TRBJ2-1
clone_size: few
v_call: TRBV28
cdr3_nt: TGTGCCAGCAGTTTAGCGGTAAGGGGCTCCTACAATGAGCAGTTCTTC
cdr3_aa: CASSLAVRGSYNEQFF

d_call: TRBD1
j_call: TRBJ2-7
clone_size: many
v_call: TRBV12-3/TRBV12-4
cdr3_nt: TGTGCCACCATCGGGGCACGTCACAGGGGCGGACACGAGCAGTACTTC
cdr3_aa: CATIGARHRGGHEQYF

d_call: .
j_call: TRBJ2-3
clone_size: .
v_call: TRBV4-1
cdr3_nt: TGCGCCAGCAGCCAAGCCCCAGGGTCAGATACGCAGTATTTT
cdr3_aa: CASSQAPGSDTQYF

d_call: .
j_call: TRBJ2-3
clone_size: few
v_call: TRBV5-1
cdr3_nt: TGCGCCAGCAGCTTGGAGTCAGGGGCCATGGTTACGCAGTATTTT
cdr3_aa: CASSLESGAMVTQYF

d_call: .
j_call: TRBJ2-1
clone_size: many
v_call: TRBV3-1
cdr3_nt: TGTGCCAGCAGCCAAGTGAACAGGGACAATGAGCAGTTCTTC
cdr3_aa: CASSQVNRDNEQFF

d_call: TRBD2
j_call: TRBJ2-7
clone_size: many
v_call: TRBV20-1
cdr3_nt: TGCAGTGCTAGAGAACTAGCGGGAGCTATCGAGCAGTACTTC
cdr3_aa: CSARELAGAIEQYF

d_call: .
j_call: TRBJ2-7
clone_size: .
v_call: TRBV20-1
cdr3_nt: TGCAGTGCTGCCCGCGGGTTAGCGGATTACTACGAGCAGTACTTC
cdr3_aa: CSAARGLADYYEQYF

d_call: .
j_call: TRBJ2-6
clone_size: few
v_call: TRBV2
cdr3_nt: TGTGCCAGCAGTGGAGGAGGGACGGACCTGACTTTC
cdr3_aa: CASSGGGTDLTF

d_call: TRBD1
j_call: TRBJ1-1
clone_size: few
v_call: TRBV20-1
cdr3_nt: TGCAGTGCGATACAGGGGAAGGGCACTGAAGCTTTCTTT
cdr3_aa: CSAIQGKGTEAFF

d_call: .
j_call: TRBJ2-7
clone_size: .
v_call: TRBV29-1
cdr3_nt: TGCAGCGTTCACCAGAGGGGTTACGAGCAGTACTTC
cdr3_aa: CSVHQRGYEQYF

d_call: .
j_call: TRBJ2-1
clone_size: few
v_call: TRBV7-8
cdr3_nt: TGTGCCAGCAGTAGGCGCAGAGAGAACAATGAGCAGTTCTTC
cdr3_aa: CASSRRRENNEQFF

d_call: .
j_call: TRBJ2-3
clone_size: .
v_call: TRBV19
cdr3_nt: TGTGCCAGTAGTATAGGCCTCCCTGGGACGGGCACAGATACGCAGTATTTT
cdr3_aa: CASSIGLPGTGTDTQYF

d_call: TRBD1
j_call: TRBJ1-1
clone_size: .
v_call: TRBV5-1
cdr3_nt: TGCGCCAGCAAAAAGGGGGACAGGATGAACACTGAAGCTTTCTTT
cdr3_aa: CASKKGDRMNTEAFF

d_call: TRBD1
j_call: TRBJ1-2
clone_size: many
v_call: TRBV18
cdr3_nt: TGTGCCACAGGGGGAAACTATGGCTACACCTTC
cdr3_aa: CATGGNYGYTF

d_call: .
j_call: TRBJ2-5
clone_size: many
v_call: TRBV5-1
cdr3_nt: TGCGCCAGCAGCGTTGGTGACCACCCTCAAGAGACCCAGTACTTC
cdr3_aa: CASSVGDHPQETQYF

d_call: .
j_call: TRBJ2-1
clone_size: .
v_call: TRBV7-8
cdr3_nt: TGTGCCAGCAGCCGAGGGCCAGGGAACTCCTACAATGAGCAGTTCTTC
cdr3_aa: CASSRGPGNSYNEQFF